Sequencing of this T cell receptor beta chain was carried out in a study of T cells in Graves' hyperthyroidism and ophthalmopathy. Findings and limits, study-wide: Blood shared most expanded thyroid clonotypes above 0.001.

Criteria for exclusion of patients were uncontrolled infection, other autoimmune disease, pregnancy or lactation. Based on clinical symptoms, serum thyroxine and TRAb, thyroid ultrasound and orbital computed tomography, diagnoses were reached. The authors obtained PBMCs from more than 9.5 ml of fresh peripheral blood. TCR beta CDR3 sequences were amplified from RNA transcripts. Carried out on the TCR CDR3, a first-round RT-PCR used the HTBI primer set. TCRdb re-derived calls from the multiplex PCR reads in MiXCR, one entry per CDR3 protein. The table lists 300,000 to 450,000 distinct CDR3 sequences, about a fifth of them singletons. About this clonotype itself: Its antigen is currently unknown. A read error may explain this, as a much larger clone is one base away.

Trimming took off 3 bases at V and 0 bases at J, with 12 bases between the two ends. The CDR3 spans 15 residues. Germline loops: CDR1 SGHTA, CDR2 FQGNSA. Sequencing used blood. This clonotype was sampled from a man younger than 35 with Graves' ophthalmopathy. V usage is TRBV7-2 and J usage is TRBJ2-7; no definite D call. The CDR3 sequence is CASSFVQDSSYEQYF. The CDR3 DNA sequence: TGTGCCAGCAGCTTCGTTCAGGATTCCTCCTACGAGCAGTACTTC.